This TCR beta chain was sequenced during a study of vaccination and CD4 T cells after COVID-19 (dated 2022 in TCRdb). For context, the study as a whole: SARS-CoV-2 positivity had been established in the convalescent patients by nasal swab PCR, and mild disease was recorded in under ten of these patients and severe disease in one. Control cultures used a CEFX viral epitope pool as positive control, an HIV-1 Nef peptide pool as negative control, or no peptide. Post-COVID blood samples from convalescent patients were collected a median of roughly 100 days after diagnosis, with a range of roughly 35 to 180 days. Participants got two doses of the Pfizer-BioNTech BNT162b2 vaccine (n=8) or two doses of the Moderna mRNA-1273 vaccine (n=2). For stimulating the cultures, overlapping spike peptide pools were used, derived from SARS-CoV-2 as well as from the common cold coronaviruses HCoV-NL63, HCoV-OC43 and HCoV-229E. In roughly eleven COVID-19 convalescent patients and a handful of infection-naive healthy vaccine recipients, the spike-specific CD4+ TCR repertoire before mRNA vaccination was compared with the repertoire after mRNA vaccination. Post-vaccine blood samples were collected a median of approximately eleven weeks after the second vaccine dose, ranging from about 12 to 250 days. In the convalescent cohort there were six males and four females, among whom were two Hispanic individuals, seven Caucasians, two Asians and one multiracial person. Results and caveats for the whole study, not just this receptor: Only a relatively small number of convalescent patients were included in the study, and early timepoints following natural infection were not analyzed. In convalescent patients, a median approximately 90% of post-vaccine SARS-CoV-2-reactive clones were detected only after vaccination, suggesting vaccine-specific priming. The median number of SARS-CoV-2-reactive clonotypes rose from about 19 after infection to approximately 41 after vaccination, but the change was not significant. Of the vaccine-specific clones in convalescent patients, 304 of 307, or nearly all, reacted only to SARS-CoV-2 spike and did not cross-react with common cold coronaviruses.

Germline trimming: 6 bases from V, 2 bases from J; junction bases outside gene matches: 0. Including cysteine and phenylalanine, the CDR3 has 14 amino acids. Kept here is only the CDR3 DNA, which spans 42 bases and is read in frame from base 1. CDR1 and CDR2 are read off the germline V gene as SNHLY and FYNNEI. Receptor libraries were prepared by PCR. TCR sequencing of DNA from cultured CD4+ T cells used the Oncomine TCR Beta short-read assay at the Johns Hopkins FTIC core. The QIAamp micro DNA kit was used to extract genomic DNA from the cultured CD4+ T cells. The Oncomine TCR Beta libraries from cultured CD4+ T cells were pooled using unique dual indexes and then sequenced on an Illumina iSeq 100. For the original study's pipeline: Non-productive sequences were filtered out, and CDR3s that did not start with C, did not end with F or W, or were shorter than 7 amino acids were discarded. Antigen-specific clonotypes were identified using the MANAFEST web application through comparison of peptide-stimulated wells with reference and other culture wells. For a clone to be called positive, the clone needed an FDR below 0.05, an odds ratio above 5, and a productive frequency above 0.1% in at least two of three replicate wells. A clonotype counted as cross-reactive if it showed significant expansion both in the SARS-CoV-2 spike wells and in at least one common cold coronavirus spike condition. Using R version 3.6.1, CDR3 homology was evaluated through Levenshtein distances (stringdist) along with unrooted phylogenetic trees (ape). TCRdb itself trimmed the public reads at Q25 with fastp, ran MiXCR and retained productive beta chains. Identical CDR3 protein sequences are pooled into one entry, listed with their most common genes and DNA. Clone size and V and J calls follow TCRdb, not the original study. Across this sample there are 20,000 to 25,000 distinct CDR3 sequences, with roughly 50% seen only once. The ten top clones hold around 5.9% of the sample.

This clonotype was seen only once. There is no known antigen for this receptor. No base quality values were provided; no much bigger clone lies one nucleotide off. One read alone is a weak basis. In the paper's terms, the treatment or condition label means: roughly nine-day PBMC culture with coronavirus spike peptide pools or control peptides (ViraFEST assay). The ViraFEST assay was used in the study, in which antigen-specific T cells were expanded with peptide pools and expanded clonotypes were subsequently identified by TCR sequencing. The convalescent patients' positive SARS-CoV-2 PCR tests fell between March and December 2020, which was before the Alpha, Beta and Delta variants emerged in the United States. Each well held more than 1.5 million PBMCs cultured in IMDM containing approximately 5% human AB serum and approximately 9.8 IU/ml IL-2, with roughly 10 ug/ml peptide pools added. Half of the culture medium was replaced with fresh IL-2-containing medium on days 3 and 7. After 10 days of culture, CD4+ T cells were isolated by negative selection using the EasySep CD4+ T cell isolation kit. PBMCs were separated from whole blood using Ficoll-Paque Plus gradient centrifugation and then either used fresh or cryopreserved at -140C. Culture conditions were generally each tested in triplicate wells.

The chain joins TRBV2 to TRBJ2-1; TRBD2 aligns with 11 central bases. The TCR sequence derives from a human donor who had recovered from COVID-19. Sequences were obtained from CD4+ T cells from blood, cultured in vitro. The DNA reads TGTGCCAGCAGGGGACTAGCGGCCTACAATGAGCAGTTCTTC. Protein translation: CASRGLAAYNEQFF.